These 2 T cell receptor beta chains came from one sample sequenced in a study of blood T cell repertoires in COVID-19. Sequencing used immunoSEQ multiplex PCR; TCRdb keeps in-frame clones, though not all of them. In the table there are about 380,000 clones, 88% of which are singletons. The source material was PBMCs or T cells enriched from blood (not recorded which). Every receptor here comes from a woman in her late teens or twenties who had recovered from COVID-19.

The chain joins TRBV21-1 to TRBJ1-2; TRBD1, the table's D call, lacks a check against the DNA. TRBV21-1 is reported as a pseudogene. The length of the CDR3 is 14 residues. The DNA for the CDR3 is TGTGCCAGCAGCAAAAGTTTGGCAGACTATGGCTACACCTTC. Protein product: CASSKSLADYGYTF.

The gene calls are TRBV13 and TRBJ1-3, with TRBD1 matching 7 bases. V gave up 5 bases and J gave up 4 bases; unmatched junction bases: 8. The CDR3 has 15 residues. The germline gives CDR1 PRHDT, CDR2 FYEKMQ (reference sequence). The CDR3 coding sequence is TGTGCCAGCAGCCTCGACAGGGAGTCAGGAAACACCATATATTTT. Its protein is CASSLDRESGNTIYF.